A selection of T cell receptor beta chains follows, all from one sample in a study of T cells in lung cancer brain metastases. Libraries were prepared by immunoSEQ multiplex PCR; TCRdb keeps only in-frame clonotypes and omits some of them. The data show roughly 6,600 clones, roughly 89% seen once. Sequenced: tumor tissue from the primary lung tumor. All receptors derive from a man between 50 and 59 years old with non-small cell lung cancer. Each CDR3 is given with its conserved first and last residue. The order of the fields is D gene, V gene, J gene, clone size, CDR3 DNA, CDR3 protein. The D gene is left open where the match is weak. Clone sizes are given selectively: once, few, many, or a class where the clone is expanded.

-,TRBV9,TRBJ2-5,-,TGTGCCAGCAGCGTATCCCCCTCAATCCTGGGGGAGACCCAGTACTTC,CASSVSPSILGETQYF
-,TRBV6-4,TRBJ1-1,-,TGTGCCAGCAGTGACGGGACGGTGAACACTGAAGCTTTCTTT,CASSDGTVNTEAFF
-,TRBV6-5,TRBJ1-6,-,TGTGCCAGCAGTTACCTGGGCTATAATTCACCCCTCCACTTT,CASSYLGYNSPLHF
-,TRBV7-9,TRBJ1-1,-,TGTGCCAGCAGCCCGCCGGGGATTTGGGGGACTGAAGCTTTCTTT,CASSPPGIWGTEAFF
TRBD1,TRBV4-2,TRBJ1-1,-,TGTGCCAGCAGCCACTACGGGACAGCGAACACTGAAGCTTTCTTT,CASSHYGTANTEAFF
TRBD1,TRBV4-1,TRBJ2-2,-,TGCGCCAGCAGTCCGGGACAGATACTAACCGGGGAGCTGTTTTTT,CASSPGQILTGELFF
TRBD1,TRBV6-1,TRBJ2-1,-,TGTGCCAGCACCCAACCGGGACAGCTATACAATGAGCAGTTCTTC,CASTQPGQLYNEQFF
-,TRBV6-5,TRBJ1-6,few,TGTGCCAGCAGTTACTCGATTCAGGGTAATTCACCCCTCCACTTT,CASSYSIQGNSPLHF
-,TRBV19,TRBJ1-5,-,TGTGCCAGTAATGGAAAATATAGCAATCAGCCCCAGCATTTT,CASNGKYSNQPQHF
-,TRBV19,TRBJ1-1,-,TGTGCCAGTAGTATAAACAGGTTAGGTGAAGCTTTCTTT,CASSINRLGEAFF
-,TRBV7-2,TRBJ1-2,-,TGTGCCAGCAGCTTAGTTTTGGAAGGCTCCTATGGCTACACCTTC,CASSLVLEGSYGYTF
TRBD1,TRBV9,TRBJ1-1,-,TGTGCCAGCAGCGTAAAGACAGGGATGGCTGAAGCTTTCTTT,CASSVKTGMAEAFF
-,TRBV2,TRBJ1-2,-,TGTGCCAGCAGTGAAGCCGGAGGTTTCGGGGGTGCTAGATCTGGCTACACCTTC,CASSEAGGFGGARSGYTF